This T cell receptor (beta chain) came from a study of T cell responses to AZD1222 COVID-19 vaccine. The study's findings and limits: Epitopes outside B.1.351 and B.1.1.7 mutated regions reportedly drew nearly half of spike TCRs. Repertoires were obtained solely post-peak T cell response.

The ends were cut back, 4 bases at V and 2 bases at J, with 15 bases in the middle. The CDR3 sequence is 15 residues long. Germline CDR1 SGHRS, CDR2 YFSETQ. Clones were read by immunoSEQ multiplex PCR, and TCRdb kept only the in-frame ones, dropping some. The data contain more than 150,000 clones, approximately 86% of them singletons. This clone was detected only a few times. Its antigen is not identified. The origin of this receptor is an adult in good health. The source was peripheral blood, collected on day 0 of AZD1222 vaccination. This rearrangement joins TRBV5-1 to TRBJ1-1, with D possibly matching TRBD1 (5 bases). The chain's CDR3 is CASSHQGGANTEAFF. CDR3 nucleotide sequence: TGCGCCAGCAGCCACCAGGGAGGGGCCAACACTGAAGCTTTCTTT.